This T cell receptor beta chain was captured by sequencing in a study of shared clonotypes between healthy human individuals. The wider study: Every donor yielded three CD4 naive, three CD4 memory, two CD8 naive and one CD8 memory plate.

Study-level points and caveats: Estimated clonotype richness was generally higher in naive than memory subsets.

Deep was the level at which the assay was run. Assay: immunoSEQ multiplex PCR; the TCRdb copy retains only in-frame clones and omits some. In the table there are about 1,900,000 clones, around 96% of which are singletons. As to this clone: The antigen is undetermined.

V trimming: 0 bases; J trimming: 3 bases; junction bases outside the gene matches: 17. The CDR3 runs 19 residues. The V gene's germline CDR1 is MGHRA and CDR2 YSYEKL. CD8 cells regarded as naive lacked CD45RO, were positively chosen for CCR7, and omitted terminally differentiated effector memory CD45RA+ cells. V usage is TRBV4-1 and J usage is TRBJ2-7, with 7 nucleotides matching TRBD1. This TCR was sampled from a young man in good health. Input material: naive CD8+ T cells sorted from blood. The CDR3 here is CASSQDSTPGGSISYEQYF. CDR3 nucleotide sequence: TGCGCCAGCAGCCAAGACAGCACGCCAGGGGGTAGTATCAGCTACGAGCAGTACTTC.